What follows are 25 T cell receptor beta chains derived from one specimen sequenced in a study of CD8 T cells in Susac syndrome. Reverse transcription of about 0.5 to 1 ug RNA used random hexamers. MiXCR, run by TCRdb on the immunoSEQ multiplex PCR reads, gives a single entry per CDR3 protein. The table has a few hundred thousand distinct CDR3 sequences, 95% seen once. What was sequenced was CD4+ T cells from PBMCs. The origin of the receptors is a human donor with multiple sclerosis.

This clonotype appeared a single time. The V gene is TRBV12-5, the J gene TRBJ2-5; D not certain. The CDR3 has 11 residues. The V and J ends lost 6 bases and 2 bases respectively, with 4 bases between them. Germline V lookup: CDR1 LGHNT, CDR2 FRNRAP. The CDR3 loop is CASGIQETQYF. The DNA of the CDR3 is TGTGCTAGTGGGATTCAAGAGACCCAGTACTTC.

The J gene is TRBJ2-1, the V gene TRBV4-2; D might be TRBD2 (7 bases). V was cut by 4 bases and J by 6 bases, with 13 bases left in between. The CDR3 extends over 14 amino acids. From germline, CDR1 is LGHNA and CDR2 YNFKEQ. The CDR3 DNA is TGTGCCAGCAGCCCAGAGGGGGGGGGCAATGAGCAGTTCTTC. Its translation is CASSPEGGGNEQFF.

This chain connects TRBV30 to TRBJ1-2; D might be TRBD1 (6 bases). Germline V CDR1 and CDR2: GTSNPN, SVGIG (reference sequence). This CDR3 is built from 13 residues. Trimming stripped 6 bases from V and 8 bases from J, with 19 bases between. The CDR3 reads CACQANRDEGYTF. In DNA form, the CDR3 reads TGTGCCTGCCAGGCAAACAGGGACGAGGGCTACACCTTC.

The chain uses TRBV7-9 and TRBJ2-3, with D possibly being TRBD2 (6 bases). Germline V gene lookup returns CDR1 SEHNR and CDR2 FQNEAQ (reference sequence). The CDR3 is 14 amino acids. Trimming left V 1 base short and J 7 bases short, with 12 bases between. The CDR3 sequence: CASSLDLGGHTQYF. The CDR3 DNA is TGTGCCAGCAGCTTAGATTTGGGGGGTCATACGCAGTATTTT.

This sequence joins TRBV27 and TRBJ1-5; D gene ambiguous. Germline V gene lookup returns CDR1 MNHEY and CDR2 SMNVEV (reference sequence). CDR3 length: 14 residues. V lost 10 bases and J lost 1, with 14 bases in between. The DNA of the CDR3 is TGTGCCACAATTACGGGGTTCAGCAATCAGCCCCAGCATTTT. It codes for CATITGFSNQPQHF.

V is TRBV29-1 and J is TRBJ1-1, with D possibly TRBD1 on 6 matching bases. V was clipped by 3 bases and J by 4 bases, with 9 bases between them. In germline, CDR1 is SQVTM, CDR2 ANQGSEA. There are 12 residues in the CDR3. The CDR3 nucleotides are TGCAGCGTTGACCGCAGGGGCACTGAAGCTTTCTTT. It is translated as CSVDRRGTEAFF.

The CDR3 here is CASSIRLTGATDTQYF. The CDR3 DNA reads TGTGCCAGCAGTATCAGACTCACCGGGGCTACAGATACGCAGTATTTT. The chain links TRBV12-3 or TRBV12-4 to TRBJ2-3, with D perhaps given as TRBD1 or TRBD2 (5 bases each). CDR3 length: 16 amino acids. V shed 5 bases and J shed 3 bases, with 18 bases lying between them.

The V and J genes are TRBV6-1 and TRBJ2-3, with 8 bases aligning to TRBD2. The trim removed 5 bases at V and 2 bases at J, leaving 3 bases unmatched. CDR1 is MNHNS, CDR2 SASEGT, per germline. CDR3 length: 14 residues. The CDR3 spells CASSMTSATDTQYF. The CDR3 DNA reads as TGTGCCAGCAGTATGACTAGCGCCACAGATACGCAGTATTTT.

V is TRBV20-1 and J is TRBJ1-6; TRBD1 matches at 10 bases. CDR1 and CDR2 from the germline V gene are DFQATT and SNEGSKA (reference sequence). Losses at the gene ends were 0 bases for V and 10 bases for J; bases not matched to a gene: 12. This CDR3 comprises 17 residues. The DNA of the CDR3 is TGCAGTGCTAGAGATCCCCGGACAGGGGGATTGGAATCACCCCTCCACTTT. Translated, it gives CSARDPRTGGLESPLHF.

CDR3 region: CASSRALSNQPQHF. The CDR3, as DNA: TGTGCCAGCAGCCGGGCCCTTAGCAATCAGCCCCAGCATTTT. The rearrangement links TRBV3-1 to TRBJ1-5; D is ambiguous. V was pared by 4 bases and J by 0 bases, with 7 bases between. The CDR3 loop spans 14 amino acids. Germline V lookup: CDR1 LGHDT, CDR2 YNNKEL (reference sequence).

This chain connects TRBV30 to TRBJ1-3; 9 nucleotides match TRBD1. Germline values: CDR1 GTSNPN, CDR2 SVGIG (reference sequence). The V gene end was trimmed by 8 bases and the J gene end by 2 bases; junction bases not matched to a gene: 4. The CDR3 totals 13 residues. In DNA form, the CDR3 reads TGTGCCGGGGGACAGGGCGCTGGAAACACCATATATTTT. Translated: CAGGQGAGNTIYF.

The rearrangement joins TRBV2 to TRBJ1-2; no reliable D call. The V and J ends lost 7 bases and 9 bases respectively, with 21 bases between them. This CDR3 has 14 residues. Per germline, CDR1 SNHLY and CDR2 FYNNEI. CDR3 region: CASITEVASPRYTF. The CDR3 coding sequence is TGTGCCAGCATCACGGAGGTTGCCAGTCCTCGCTACACCTTC.

This chain connects TRBV6-5 to TRBJ2-7, with TRBD2 identical over 8 bases. This CDR3 has 15 amino acids. J lost 6 bases, V lost 8 bases, and 15 bases had no gene match. The germline V gene encodes CDR1 MNHEY and CDR2 SVGAGI. CDR3 DNA sequence: TGTGCCAGCCGGGCTGAAGCGGGGGCCTCGGGCGAGCAGTACTTC. As protein: CASRAEAGASGEQYF.

The J gene is TRBJ1-6, the V gene TRBV15; a weak D match, TRBD1 (5 bases). The CDR3 has 16 amino acids. The germline gives CDR1 LNHNV, CDR2 YYDKDF (reference sequence). Trimming pared 0 bases from V and 7 bases from J, leaving 13 bases between. CDR3 sequence (DNA): TGTGCCACCAGCAGAGATGGGGCAGCACGGAATTCACCCCTCCACTTT. Residues: CATSRDGAARNSPLHF. The full variable domain, its missing parts supplied by reference TRBV15 and TRBJ1-6, is DAMVIQNPRYQVTQFGKPVTLSCSQTLNHNVMYWYQQKSSQAPKLLFHYYDKDFNNEADTPDNFQSRRPNTSFCFLDIRSPGLGDTAMYLCATSRDGAARNSPLHFGNGTRLTVT.

J is TRBJ1-2 and V is TRBV27; possible D gene TRBD1, 6 bases. Germline V gives CDR1 MNHEY, CDR2 SMNVEV (reference sequence). V was cut by 8 bases and J by 2 bases, with 12 bases left in between. The CDR3 loop spans 13 amino acids. The CDR3 loop is CASSGGSNYGYTF. The CDR3 DNA reads TGTGCCAGCTCCGGGGGCTCAAACTATGGCTACACCTTC.

J is TRBJ1-1 and V is TRBV30, with D possibly TRBD1 on 5 matching bases. V dropped 3 bases and J dropped 0 bases, with 5 bases sitting between them. Germline loops: CDR1 GTSNPN, CDR2 SVGIG (reference sequence). The CDR3 is made up of 12 amino acids. CDR3 DNA: TGTGCCTGGAGGGGGGTGAACACTGAAGCTTTCTTT. Translating it yields CAWRGVNTEAFF.

V gene TRBV9 combines with J gene TRBJ2-2, with TRBD2 matching over 12 bases. This CDR3 region has 17 residues. Germline trimming cut 1 base from V and 0 bases from J; bases unmatched to any gene: 1. CDR1 SGDLS and CDR2 YYNGEE come from the germline V gene. The CDR3 loop reads CASSVTSGGSNTGELFF. DNA of the CDR3: TGTGCCAGCAGCGTAACTAGCGGGGGGTCGAACACCGGGGAGCTGTTTTTT.

This clonotype was counted a single time. The DNA of the CDR3 is TGTGCCAGCAGCTTGCCAGGGGTAGAGCAGTACGTC. Protein sequence: CASSLPGVEQYV. The chain has TRBV5-4 and TRBJ2-7; a weak D match, TRBD1 (6 bases). Germline values: CDR1 SGHNT, CDR2 YYREEE (reference sequence). The CDR3 extends over 12 amino acids. The V and J ends lost 1 base and 7 bases respectively, with 9 bases between them.

This chain uses TRBV30 with TRBJ1-1, with D perhaps matching TRBD1 (6 bases). Trimming removed 4 bases from V and 0 bases from J, with 15 bases in between. This CDR3 has 15 amino acids. Per the germline V gene, CDR1 is GTSNPN and CDR2 is SVGIG (reference sequence). The CDR3 here is CAWTQTGGLNTEAFF. The CDR3 DNA reads TGTGCCTGGACTCAAACGGGGGGGCTGAACACTGAAGCTTTCTTT.

This clonotype was found once. The rearrangement links TRBV27 to TRBJ2-3, with TRBD2 matching over 11 bases. With 4 bases clipped from V and 2 bases from J, the junction kept 11 bases outside the gene matches. Germline-derived CDR1 and CDR2 are MNHEY and SMNVEV (reference sequence). The CDR3 is made up of 18 amino acids. CDR3 sequence reads: CASSSLLQTSGVTDTQYF. The CDR3 DNA sequence: TGTGCCAGCAGTTCCCTACTCCAGACTAGCGGGGTCACAGATACGCAGTATTTT.

This clonotype was detected only once. V usage is TRBV27 and J usage is TRBJ1-6; 7 bases align to TRBD1. The CDR3 is 14 residues long. Germline-derived CDR1 and CDR2 are MNHEY and SMNVEV (reference sequence). Trimming removed 7 bases from V and 6 bases from J; junction bases left unmatched: 6. CDR3 loop: CASNVQGPNSPLHF. Written as DNA, the CDR3 is TGTGCCAGCAATGTACAGGGGCCTAATTCACCCCTCCACTTT.

This rearrangement joins TRBV29-1 to TRBJ1-1; a possible D gene is TRBD1 (5 bases). The CDR3 is made up of 11 amino acids. Trimming left V 7 bases short and J 10 bases short, with 16 bases between. The germline CDR1 and CDR2 sequences are SQVTM and ANQGSEA. The CDR3 DNA sequence: TGCAGCGGGGCCTTTGGGGGGTCAGCTTTCTTT. Its protein is CSGAFGGSAFF.

J is TRBJ1-5 and V is TRBV20-1; D ambiguous. The germline V and J ends were trimmed by 4 bases and 2 bases, with 12 bases remaining between them. The CDR3 length is 14 residues. In germline, CDR1 is DFQATT, CDR2 SNEGSKA (reference sequence). The CDR3 nucleotides read TGCAGTGCTACGGAGCCAATAGGCAATCAGCCCCAGCATTTT. This gives the protein CSATEPIGNQPQHF.

The chain has TRBV7-9 and TRBJ2-3; D is uncertain. This CDR3 is 13 amino acids long. The germline CDR1 and CDR2 sequences are SEHNR and FQNEAQ (reference sequence). V was pared by 5 bases and J by 6 bases, with 12 bases between. The CDR3 is CASSAAPHDTQYF. The CDR3 bases are TGTGCCAGCAGCGCCGCCCCGCATGATACGCAGTATTTT.

The chain uses TRBV29-1 and TRBJ2-3; 11 bases match TRBD2. After removal of 8 bases from V and 3 bases from J, the junction contained 4 bases not matched to a gene. The CDR3 spans 13 residues. The germline CDR1 and CDR2 sequences are SQVTM and ANQGSEA. CDR3 coding DNA: TGCAGCTTTCGACTAGCGGGGACAGATACGCAGTATTTT. Amino acid sequence: CSFRLAGTDTQYF.